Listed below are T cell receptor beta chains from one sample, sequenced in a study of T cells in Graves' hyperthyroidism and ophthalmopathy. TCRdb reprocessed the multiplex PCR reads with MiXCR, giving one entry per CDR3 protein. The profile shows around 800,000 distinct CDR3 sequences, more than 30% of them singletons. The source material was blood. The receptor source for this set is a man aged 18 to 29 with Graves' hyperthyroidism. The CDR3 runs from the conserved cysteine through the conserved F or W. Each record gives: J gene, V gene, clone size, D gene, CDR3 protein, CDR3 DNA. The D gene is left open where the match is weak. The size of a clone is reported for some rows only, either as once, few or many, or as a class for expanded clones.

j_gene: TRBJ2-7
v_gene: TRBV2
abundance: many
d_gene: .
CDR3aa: CASSEGLGEQYF
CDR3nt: TGTGCCAGCAGCGAGGGACTGGGCGAGCAGTACTTC

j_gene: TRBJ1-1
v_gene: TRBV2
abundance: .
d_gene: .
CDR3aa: CASLRVGLLNTEAFF
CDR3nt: TGTGCTAGTCTTAGGGTGGGACTCCTGAACACTGAAGCTTTCTTT

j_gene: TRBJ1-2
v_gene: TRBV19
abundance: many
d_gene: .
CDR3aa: CASGIGFKDGYTF
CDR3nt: TGTGCCAGTGGTATAGGGTTTAAGGATGGCTACACCTTC

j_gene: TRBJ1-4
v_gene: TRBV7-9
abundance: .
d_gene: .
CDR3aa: CASGRTNEKLFF
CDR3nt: TGTGCCAGCGGGAGGACTAATGAAAAACTGTTTTTT

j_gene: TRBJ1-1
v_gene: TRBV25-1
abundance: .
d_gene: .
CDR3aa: CASTSVWENTEAFF
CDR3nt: TGTGCCAGCACCTCCGTATGGGAGAACACTGAAGCTTTCTTT

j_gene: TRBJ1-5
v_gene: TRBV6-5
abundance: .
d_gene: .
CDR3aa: CASSFGGCQPQHF
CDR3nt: TGTGCCAGCAGTTTTGGAGGGTGTCAGCCCCAGCATTTT

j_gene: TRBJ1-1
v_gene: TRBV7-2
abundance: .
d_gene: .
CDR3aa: CAWGSYTEAFF
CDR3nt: TGTGCCTGGGGGAGCTACACTGAAGCTTTCTTT

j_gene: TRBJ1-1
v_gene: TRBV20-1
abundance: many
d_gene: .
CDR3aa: CSASGRAFF
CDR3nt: TGCAGTGCTAGTGGCCGAGCTTTCTTT

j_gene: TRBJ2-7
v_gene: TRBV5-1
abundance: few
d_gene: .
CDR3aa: CASREETGGAYEQYF
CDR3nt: TGCGCCAGCAGAGAGGAAACAGGAGGGGCCTACGAGCAGTACTTC

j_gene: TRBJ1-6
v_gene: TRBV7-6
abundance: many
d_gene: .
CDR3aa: CASSYTGTSPLHF
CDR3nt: TGTGCCAGCAGCTATACAGGGACTTCACCCCTCCACTTT

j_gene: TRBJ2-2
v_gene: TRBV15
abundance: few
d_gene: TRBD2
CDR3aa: CATSTRAGGTGELFF
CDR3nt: TGTGCCACCAGCACCCGAGCGGGGGGCACCGGGGAGCTGTTTTTT

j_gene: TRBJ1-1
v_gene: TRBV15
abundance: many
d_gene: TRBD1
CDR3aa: CATSSDRGTEAFF
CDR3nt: TGTGCCACCAGCAGCGACAGGGGCACTGAAGCTTTCTTT

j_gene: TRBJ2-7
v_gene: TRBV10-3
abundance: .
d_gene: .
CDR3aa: CASSYYRTSSYEQYF
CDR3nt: TGTGCCAGCAGTTACTACAGAACCAGCTCCTACGAGCAGTACTTC

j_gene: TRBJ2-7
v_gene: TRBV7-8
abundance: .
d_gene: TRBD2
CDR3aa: CASSPIGEGYF
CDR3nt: TGTGCCAGCAGCCCAATCGGGGAGGGGTACTTC

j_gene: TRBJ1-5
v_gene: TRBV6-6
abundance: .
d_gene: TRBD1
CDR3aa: CASRGTGAVPQHF
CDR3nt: TGTGCCAGCAGAGGGACAGGGGCAGTGCCCCAGCATTTT

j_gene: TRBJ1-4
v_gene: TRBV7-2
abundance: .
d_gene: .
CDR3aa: CASSQDLWNEKLFF
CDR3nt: TGTGCCAGCAGCCAAGATTTATGGAATGAAAAACTGTTTTTT

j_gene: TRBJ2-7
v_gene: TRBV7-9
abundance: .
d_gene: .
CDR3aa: CASSQVGGKGGPEQYF
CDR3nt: TGTGCCAGCAGCCAGGTGGGGGGCAAGGGTGGACCCGAGCAGTACTTC

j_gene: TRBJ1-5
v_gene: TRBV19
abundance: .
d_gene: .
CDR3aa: CATLTGSNQPQHF
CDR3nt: TGTGCCACCCTTACAGGGAGCAATCAGCCCCAGCATTTT

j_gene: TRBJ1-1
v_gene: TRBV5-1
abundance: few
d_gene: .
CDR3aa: CASSLEADGNTEAFF
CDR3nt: TGCGCCAGCAGCTTGGAAGCCGACGGGAACACTGAAGCTTTCTTT

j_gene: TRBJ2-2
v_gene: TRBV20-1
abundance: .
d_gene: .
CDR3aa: CSAGRSGVLFF
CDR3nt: TGCAGTGCCGGCCGATCAGGGGTGCTGTTTTTT

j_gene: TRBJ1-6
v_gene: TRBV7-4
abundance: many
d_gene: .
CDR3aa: CASSSSPLQSPLHF
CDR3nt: TGTGCCAGCAGCTCATCACCCCTCCAGTCACCCCTCCACTTT

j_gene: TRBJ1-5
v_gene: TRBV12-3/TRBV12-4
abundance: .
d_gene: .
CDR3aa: CASSSGPYQPQHF
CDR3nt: TGTGCCAGCAGTTCCGGGCCCTATCAGCCCCAGCATTTT

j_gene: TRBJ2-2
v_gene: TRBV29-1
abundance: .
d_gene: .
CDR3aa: CSVVLFNTGELFF
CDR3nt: TGCAGCGTTGTGCTGTTCAACACCGGGGAGCTGTTTTTT

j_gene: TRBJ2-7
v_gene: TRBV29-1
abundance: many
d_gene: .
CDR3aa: CSVEGRTDGYEQYF
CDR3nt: TGCAGCGTCGAGGGACGGACAGACGGGTACGAGCAGTACTTC

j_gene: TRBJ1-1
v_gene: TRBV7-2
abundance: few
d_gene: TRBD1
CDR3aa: CASSQQGAGNTEAFF
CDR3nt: TGTGCCAGCAGCCAGCAGGGGGCTGGGAACACTGAAGCTTTCTTT

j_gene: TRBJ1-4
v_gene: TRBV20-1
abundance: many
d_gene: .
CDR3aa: CSARDRVSSEKLFF
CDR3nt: TGCAGTGCTAGAGATCGGGTGTCTAGTGAAAAACTGTTTTTT

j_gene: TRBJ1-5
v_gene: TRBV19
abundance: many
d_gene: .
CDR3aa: CASKQGFNQPQHF
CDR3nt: TGTGCCAGTAAGCAGGGATTCAATCAGCCCCAGCATTTT

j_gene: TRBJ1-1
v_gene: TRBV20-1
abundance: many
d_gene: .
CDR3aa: CSAFDRTYTEAFF
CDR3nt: TGCAGTGCTTTTGACAGGACTTACACTGAAGCTTTCTTT

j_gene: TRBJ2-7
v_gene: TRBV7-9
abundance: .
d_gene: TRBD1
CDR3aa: CASSEGQVISYEQYF
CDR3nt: TGTGCCAGCAGTGAAGGACAGGTGATCTCCTACGAGCAGTACTTC

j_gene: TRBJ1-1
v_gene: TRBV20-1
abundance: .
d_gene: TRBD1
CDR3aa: CSAWGGTDKNTEAFF
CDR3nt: TGCAGTGCTTGGGGGGGGACAGATAAGAACACTGAAGCTTTCTTT

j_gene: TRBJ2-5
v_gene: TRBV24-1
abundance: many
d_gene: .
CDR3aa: CATSDPVSGETQYF
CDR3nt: TGTGCCACCAGCGACCCCGTCTCCGGAGAGACCCAGTACTTC

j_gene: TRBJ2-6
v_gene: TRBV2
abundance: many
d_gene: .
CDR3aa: CASSDLGQVGANVLTF
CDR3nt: TGTGCCAGCAGTGATTTAGGGCAAGTAGGGGCCAACGTCCTGACTTTC

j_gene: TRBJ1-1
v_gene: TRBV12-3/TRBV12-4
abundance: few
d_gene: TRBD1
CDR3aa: CASSYQGQGTEAFF
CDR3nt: TGTGCCAGCAGTTACCAGGGACAGGGGACTGAAGCTTTCTTT

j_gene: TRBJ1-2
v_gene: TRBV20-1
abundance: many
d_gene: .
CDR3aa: CSALGPGYTF
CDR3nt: TGCAGTGCTCTAGGTCCTGGCTACACCTTC

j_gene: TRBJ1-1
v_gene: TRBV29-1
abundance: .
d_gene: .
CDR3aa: CSHRRGMNTEAFF
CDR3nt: TGCAGCCATCGGAGGGGCATGAACACTGAAGCTTTCTTT

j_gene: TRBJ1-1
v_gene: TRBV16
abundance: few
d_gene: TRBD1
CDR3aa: CASSRDRGWPEAFF
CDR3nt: TGTGCCAGCAGCCGCGACAGGGGATGGCCTGAAGCTTTCTTT

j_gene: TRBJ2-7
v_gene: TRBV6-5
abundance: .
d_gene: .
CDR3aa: CASSSPRDYEQYF
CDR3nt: TGTGCCAGCAGTTCCCCCAGAGACTACGAGCAGTACTTC

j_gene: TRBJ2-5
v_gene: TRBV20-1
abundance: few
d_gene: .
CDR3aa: CSALGAPETQYF
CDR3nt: TGCAGTGCCCTCGGGGCGCCAGAGACCCAGTACTTC

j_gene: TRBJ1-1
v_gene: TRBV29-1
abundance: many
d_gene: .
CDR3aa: CSVPPREGEAFF
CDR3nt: TGCAGCGTTCCCCCACGGGAGGGGGAAGCTTTCTTT

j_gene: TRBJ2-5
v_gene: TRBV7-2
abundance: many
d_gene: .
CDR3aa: CASSILTSDAETQYF
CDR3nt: TGTGCCAGCAGCATCCTCACTAGTGATGCCGAGACCCAGTACTTC

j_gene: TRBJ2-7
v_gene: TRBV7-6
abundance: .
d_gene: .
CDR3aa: CASSLEVTPTYEQYF
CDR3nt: TGTGCCAGCAGCTTAGAGGTGACACCCACCTACGAGCAGTACTTC

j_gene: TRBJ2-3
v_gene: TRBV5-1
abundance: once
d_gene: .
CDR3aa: CASSQEGIPSTDTQYF
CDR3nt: TGCGCCAGCAGCCAAGAAGGGATCCCTAGCACAGATACGCAGTATTTT

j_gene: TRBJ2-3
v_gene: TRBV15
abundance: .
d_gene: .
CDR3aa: CATSRDRGSTDTQYF
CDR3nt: TGTGCCACCAGCAGAGATCGGGGTAGCACAGATACGCAGTATTTT

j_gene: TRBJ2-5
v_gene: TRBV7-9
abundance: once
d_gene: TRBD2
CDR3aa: CAIVLGTSGGAATQYF
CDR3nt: TGTGCCATCGTACTTGGGACTAGCGGGGGGGCCGCGACCCAGTACTTC

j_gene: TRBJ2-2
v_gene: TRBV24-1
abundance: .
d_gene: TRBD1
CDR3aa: CATSDDRDSTGELFF
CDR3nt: TGTGCCACCAGTGATGACAGGGACAGCACCGGGGAGCTGTTTTTT

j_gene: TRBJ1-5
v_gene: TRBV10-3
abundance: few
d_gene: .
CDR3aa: CAISGDQETQHF
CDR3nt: TGTGCCATCAGTGGGGACCAAGAGACCCAGCATTTT

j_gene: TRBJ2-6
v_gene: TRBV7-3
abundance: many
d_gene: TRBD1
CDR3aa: CASSSRTGGVGGANVLTF
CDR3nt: TGTGCCAGCAGCTCGCGGACAGGGGGCGTCGGTGGGGCCAACGTCCTGACTTTC

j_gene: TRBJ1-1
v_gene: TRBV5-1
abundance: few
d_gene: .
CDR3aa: CASSFENMNTEAFF
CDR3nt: TGCGCCAGCAGCTTCGAGAACATGAACACTGAAGCTTTCTTT

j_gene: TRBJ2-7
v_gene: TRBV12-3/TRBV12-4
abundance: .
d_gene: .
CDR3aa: CVISGGGGSLYYEQYF
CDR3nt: TGTGTCATCAGTGGTGGAGGGGGCTCCCTCTACTACGAGCAGTACTTC

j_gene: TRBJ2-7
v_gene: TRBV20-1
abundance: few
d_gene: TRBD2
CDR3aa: CSARAEREGTYEQYF
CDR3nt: TGCAGTGCTAGAGCGGAGCGGGAGGGGACCTACGAGCAGTACTTC

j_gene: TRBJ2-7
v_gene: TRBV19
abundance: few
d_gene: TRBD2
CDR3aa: CASSPGLVIGDEQYF
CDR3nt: TGTGCCAGTAGTCCGGGACTAGTTATTGGGGACGAGCAGTACTTC

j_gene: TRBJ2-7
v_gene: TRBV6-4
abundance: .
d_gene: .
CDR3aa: CASSMDSPGIHEQYF
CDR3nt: TGTGCCAGCAGCATGGACAGCCCGGGAATCCACGAGCAGTACTTC

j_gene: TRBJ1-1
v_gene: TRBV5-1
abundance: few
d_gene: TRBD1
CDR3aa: CASLPDRDMNTEAFF
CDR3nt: TGCGCCAGCCTCCCCGACAGGGATATGAACACTGAAGCTTTCTTT

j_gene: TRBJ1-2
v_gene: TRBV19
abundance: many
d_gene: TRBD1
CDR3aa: CASSIKGADGYTF
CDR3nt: TGTGCCAGTAGTATAAAGGGGGCGGATGGCTACACCTTC

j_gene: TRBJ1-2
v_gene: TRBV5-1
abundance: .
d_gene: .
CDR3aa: CASTNYGYTF
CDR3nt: TGCGCCAGCACGAACTATGGCTACACCTTC

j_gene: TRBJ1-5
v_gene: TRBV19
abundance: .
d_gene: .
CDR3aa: CASDLQDNQPQHF
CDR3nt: TGTGCCAGTGACCTACAGGACAATCAGCCCCAGCATTTT

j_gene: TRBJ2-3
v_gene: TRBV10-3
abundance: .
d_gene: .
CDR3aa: CAISESTDTQYF
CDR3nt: TGTGCCATCAGTGAGTCGACGGATACGCAGTATTTT